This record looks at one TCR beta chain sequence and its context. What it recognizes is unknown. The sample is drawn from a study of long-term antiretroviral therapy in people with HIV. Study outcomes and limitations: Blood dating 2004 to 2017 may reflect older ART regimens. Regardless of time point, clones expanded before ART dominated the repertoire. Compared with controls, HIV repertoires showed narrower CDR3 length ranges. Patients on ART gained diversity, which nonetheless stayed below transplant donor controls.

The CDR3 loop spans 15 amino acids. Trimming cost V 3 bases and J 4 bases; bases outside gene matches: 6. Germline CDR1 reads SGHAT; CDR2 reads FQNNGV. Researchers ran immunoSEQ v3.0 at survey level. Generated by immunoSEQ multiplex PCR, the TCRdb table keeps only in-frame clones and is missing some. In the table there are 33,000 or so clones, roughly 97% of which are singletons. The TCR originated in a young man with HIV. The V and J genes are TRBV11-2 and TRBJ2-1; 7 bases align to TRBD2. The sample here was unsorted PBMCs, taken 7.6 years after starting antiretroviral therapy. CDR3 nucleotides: TGTGCCAGCAGCTTCCTTAGCGGGCGTTACAATGAGCAGTTCTTC. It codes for CASSFLSGRYNEQFF.